This TCR beta chain is drawn from a study of cytomegalovirus exposure and HLA in healthy donors. PCR primers comprised 60 Vbeta and 13 Jbeta primers. The repertoire was sequenced with immunoSEQ multiplex PCR; TCRdb's copy has only in-frame clones and lacks some. The repertoire holds 140,000 to 150,000 clones, with approximately 80% as singletons. Germline V gene data show CDR1 as WSHSY and CDR2 as SAAADI. The CDR3 has 17 amino acids. Trimming removed 6 bases from V and 0 bases from J, with 21 bases in between. Sequencing was done on a sample of PBMCs. The chain employs TRBV10-2 and TRBJ2-7; possible D gene TRBD2, 5 bases. The TCR sequence derives from a boy younger than 10 in good health and CMV-seronegative. The CDR3 sequence is CASSPAKPGFSSYEQYF. DNA of the CDR3: TGCGCCAGCAGCCCCGCTAAGCCGGGGTTCAGCTCCTACGAGCAGTACTTC.